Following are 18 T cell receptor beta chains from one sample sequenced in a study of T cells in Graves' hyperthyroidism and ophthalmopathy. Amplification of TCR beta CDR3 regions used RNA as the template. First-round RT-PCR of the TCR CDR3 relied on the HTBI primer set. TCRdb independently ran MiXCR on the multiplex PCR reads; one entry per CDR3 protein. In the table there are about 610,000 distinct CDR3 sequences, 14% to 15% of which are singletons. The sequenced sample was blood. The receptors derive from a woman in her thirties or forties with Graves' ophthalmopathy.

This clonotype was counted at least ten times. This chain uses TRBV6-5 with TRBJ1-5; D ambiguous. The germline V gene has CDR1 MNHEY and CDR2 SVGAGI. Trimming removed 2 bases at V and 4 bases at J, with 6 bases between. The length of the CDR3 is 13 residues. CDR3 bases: TGTGCCAGCAGTTACGTGGTTAATCAGCCCCAGCATTTT. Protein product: CASSYVVNQPQHF.

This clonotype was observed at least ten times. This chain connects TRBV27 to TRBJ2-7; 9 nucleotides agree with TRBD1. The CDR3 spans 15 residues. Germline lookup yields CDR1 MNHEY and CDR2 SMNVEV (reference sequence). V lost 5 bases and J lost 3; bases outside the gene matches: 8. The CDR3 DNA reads TGTGCCAGCAGTACAGGGACAGGGAATTACTACGAGCAGTACTTC. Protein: CASSTGTGNYYEQYF.

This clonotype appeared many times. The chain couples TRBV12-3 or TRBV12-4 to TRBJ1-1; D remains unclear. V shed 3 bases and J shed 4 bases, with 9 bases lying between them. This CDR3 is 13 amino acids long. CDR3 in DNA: TGTGCCAGCAGTTTCGTCTCGGGCACTGAAGCTTTCTTT. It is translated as CASSFVSGTEAFF.

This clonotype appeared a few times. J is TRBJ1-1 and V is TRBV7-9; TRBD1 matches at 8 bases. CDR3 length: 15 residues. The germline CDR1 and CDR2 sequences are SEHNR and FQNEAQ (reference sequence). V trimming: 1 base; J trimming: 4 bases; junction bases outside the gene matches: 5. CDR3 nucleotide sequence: TGTGCCAGCAGCTTAGTCGACAGGGGTCTCACTGAAGCTTTCTTT. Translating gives CASSLVDRGLTEAFF.

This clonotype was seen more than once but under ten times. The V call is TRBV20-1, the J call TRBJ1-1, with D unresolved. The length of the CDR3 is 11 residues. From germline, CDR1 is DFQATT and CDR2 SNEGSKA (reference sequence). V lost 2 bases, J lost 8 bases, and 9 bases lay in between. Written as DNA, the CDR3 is TGCAGTGCTAGAAATCCACTAGAAGCTTTCTTT. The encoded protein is CSARNPLEAFF.

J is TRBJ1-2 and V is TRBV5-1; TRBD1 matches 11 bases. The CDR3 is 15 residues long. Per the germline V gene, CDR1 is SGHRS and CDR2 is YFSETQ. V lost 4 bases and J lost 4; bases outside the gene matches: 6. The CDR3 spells CASSIGTGGIYGYTF. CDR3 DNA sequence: TGCGCCAGCAGCATCGGGACAGGGGGGATCTATGGCTACACCTTC.

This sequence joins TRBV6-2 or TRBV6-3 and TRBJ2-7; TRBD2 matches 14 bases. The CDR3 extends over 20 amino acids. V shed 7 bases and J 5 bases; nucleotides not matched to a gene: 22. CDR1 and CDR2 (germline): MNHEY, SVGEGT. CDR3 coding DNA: TGTGCCAGCACCCAAGGAAGGGCCCTGCGGACTAGCGGGAGGCTGAACGAGCAGTACTTC. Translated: CASTQGRALRTSGRLNEQYF.

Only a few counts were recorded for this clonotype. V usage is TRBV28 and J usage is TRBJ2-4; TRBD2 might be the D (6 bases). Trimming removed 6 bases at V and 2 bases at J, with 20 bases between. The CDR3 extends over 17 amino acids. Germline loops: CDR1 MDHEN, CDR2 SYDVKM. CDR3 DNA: TGTGCCAGCAGAAAACAGACAGCGGGTTGGACCAAAAACATTCAGTACTTC. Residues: CASRKQTAGWTKNIQYF.

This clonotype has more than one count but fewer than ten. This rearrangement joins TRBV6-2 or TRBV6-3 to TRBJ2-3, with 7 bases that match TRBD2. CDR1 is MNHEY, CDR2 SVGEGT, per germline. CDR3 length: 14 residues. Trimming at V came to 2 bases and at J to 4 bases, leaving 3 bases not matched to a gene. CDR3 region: CASSYIAGADTQYF. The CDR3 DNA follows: TGTGCCAGCAGTTACATTGCGGGAGCAGATACGCAGTATTTT.

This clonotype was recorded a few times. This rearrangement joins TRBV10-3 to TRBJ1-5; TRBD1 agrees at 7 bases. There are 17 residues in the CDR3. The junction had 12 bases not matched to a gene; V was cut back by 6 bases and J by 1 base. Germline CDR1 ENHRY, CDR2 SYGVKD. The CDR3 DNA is TGTGCCATCAGGGTAGTTTTTGGGACAGTGAGCAATCAGCCCCAGCATTTT. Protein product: CAIRVVFGTVSNQPQHF.

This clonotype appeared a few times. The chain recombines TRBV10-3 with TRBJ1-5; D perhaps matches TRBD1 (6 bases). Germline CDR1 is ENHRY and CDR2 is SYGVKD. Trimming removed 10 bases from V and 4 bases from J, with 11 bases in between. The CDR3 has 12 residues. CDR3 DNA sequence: TGTGCCACCAAGGACAGTAATCAGCCCCAGCATTTT. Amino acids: CATKDSNQPQHF.

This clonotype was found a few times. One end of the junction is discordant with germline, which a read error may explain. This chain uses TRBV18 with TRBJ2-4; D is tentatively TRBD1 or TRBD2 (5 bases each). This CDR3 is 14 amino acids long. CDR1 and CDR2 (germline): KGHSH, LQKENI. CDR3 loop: CASSPQGSKSIQYF. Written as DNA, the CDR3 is TGTGCCAGCTCACCACAGGGGAGCAAAAGCATTCAGTACTTC.

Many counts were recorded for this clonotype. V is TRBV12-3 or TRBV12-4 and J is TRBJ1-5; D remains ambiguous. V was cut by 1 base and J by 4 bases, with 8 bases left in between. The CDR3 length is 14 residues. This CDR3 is CASSLGHKNQPQHF. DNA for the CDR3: TGTGCCAGCAGTTTAGGACACAAAAATCAGCCCCAGCATTTT.

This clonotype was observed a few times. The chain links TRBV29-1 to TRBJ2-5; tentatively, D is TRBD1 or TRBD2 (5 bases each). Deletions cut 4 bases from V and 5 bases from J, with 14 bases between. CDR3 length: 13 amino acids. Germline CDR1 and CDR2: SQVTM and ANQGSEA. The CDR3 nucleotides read TGCAGCGTTGGCACCTCGGGACGGGAGACCCAGTACTTC. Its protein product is CSVGTSGRETQYF.

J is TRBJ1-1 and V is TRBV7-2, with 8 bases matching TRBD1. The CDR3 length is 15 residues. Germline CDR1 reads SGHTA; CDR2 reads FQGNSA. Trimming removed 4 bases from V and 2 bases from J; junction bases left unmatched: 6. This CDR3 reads CASSSRTGPNTEAFF. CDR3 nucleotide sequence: TGTGCCAGCAGCTCCCGGACAGGGCCCAACACTGAAGCTTTCTTT.

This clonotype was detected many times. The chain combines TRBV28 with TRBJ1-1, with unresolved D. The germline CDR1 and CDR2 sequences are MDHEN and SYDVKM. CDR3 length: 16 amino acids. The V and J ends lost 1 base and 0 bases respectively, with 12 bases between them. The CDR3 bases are TGTGCCAGCAGTTTATATTCCCAGGCCGTGAACACTGAAGCTTTCTTT. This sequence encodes CASSLYSQAVNTEAFF. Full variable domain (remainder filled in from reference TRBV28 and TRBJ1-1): DVKVTQSSRYLVKRTGEKVFLECVQDMDHENMFWYRQDPGLGLRLIYFSYDVKMKEKGDIPEGYSVSREKKERFSLILESASTNQTSMYLCASSLYSQAVNTEAFFGQGTRLTVV.

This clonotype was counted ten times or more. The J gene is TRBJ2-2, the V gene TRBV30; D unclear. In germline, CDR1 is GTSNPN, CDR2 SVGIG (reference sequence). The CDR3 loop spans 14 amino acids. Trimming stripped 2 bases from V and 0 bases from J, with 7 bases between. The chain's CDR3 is CAWSYSSNTGELFF. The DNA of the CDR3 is TGTGCCTGGAGTTATAGCTCGAACACCGGGGAGCTGTTTTTT.

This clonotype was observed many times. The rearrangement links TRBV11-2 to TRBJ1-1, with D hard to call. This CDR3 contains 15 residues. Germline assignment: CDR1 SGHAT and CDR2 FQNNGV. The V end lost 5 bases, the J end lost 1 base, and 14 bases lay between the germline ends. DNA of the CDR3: TGTGCCAGCAGCCCACAAGTGGACGAGAACACTGAAGCTTTCTTT. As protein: CASSPQVDENTEAFF.